The T cell receptor beta chain under discussion was sequenced for a study of cytomegalovirus exposure and HLA in healthy donors. The CDR3 loop spans 12 amino acids. Germline CDR1 reads LNHDA; CDR2 reads SQIVND (reference sequence). The ends were cut back, 6 bases at V and 5 bases at J, with 10 bases in the middle. Study-level findings and limits: Previous analysis showed most TCR beta V segments were productive about 87% or about 30% of the time. The study flagged roughly 160 TCR beta chains as cytomegalovirus-associated.

With 60 Vbeta and 13 Jbeta primers, the PCR was carried out. Libraries were prepared by immunoSEQ multiplex PCR; TCRdb keeps only in-frame clonotypes and omits some of them. Of 150,000 to 200,000 clones listed, just under 85% are singletons. As for this clone: Its antigen is currently unknown.

The sequence was collected from a girl aged 5 to 17 in good health and CMV-seropositive. Specimen: PBMCs. This rearrangement joins TRBV19 to TRBJ1-1, with TRBD1 as a possible D gene (5 bases). The DNA of the CDR3 is TGTGCCAGTAGCCCTGGGGGGACTGAAGCTTTCTTT. It encodes CASSPGGTEAFF.